This entry lists 17 T cell receptor beta chains sequenced from one sample in a study of brain T cells in children with intractable seizures. TCRdb's copy holds only in-frame clones and misses some; the assay was immunoSEQ multiplex PCR. In the table there are fewer than 150,000 clones, approximately 94% of which are singletons. This specimen was peripheral blood, taken at surgery. These receptors originate from a boy under two years old with hemimegalencephaly and intractable seizures.

The chain employs TRBV5-1 and TRBJ1-2; 8 bases are a match to TRBD1. The V gene end was trimmed by 3 bases and the J gene end by 4 bases; junction bases not matched to a gene: 8. The CDR3 loop spans 15 amino acids. Germline lookup yields CDR1 SGHRS and CDR2 YFSETQ. CDR3 residues: CASSSETGVGYGYTF. The CDR3 DNA reads TGCGCCAGCAGCTCGGAGACAGGGGTTGGCTATGGCTACACCTTC.

The chain joins TRBV27 to TRBJ1-1; D gene unclear. The V gene lost 2 bases and the J gene lost 7 bases, with 17 bases spanning the gap. CDR3 size: 15 residues. Germline-derived CDR1 and CDR2 are MNHEY and SMNVEV (reference sequence). CDR3 sequence (DNA): TGTGCCAGCAGTTTAGAGGGTAACCCGGGTAGTGAAGCTTTCTTT. Amino acids: CASSLEGNPGSEAFF.

The gene calls are TRBV5-1 and TRBJ2-3, with TRBD2 identical over 7 bases. This CDR3 comprises 15 residues. Unmatched junction bases numbered 4, after V lost 3 bases and J lost 0 bases. Germline assignment: CDR1 SGHRS and CDR2 YFSETQ. CDR3 bases: TGCGCCAGCAGCTCTCGACTAGCCAGCACAGATACGCAGTATTTT. Its protein product is CASSSRLASTDTQYF. Full variable domain (rest looked up from reference TRBV5-1 and TRBJ2-3): KAGVTQTPRYLIKTRGQQVTLSCSPISGHRSVSWYQQTPGQGLQFLFEYFSETQRNKGNFPGRFSGRQFSNSRSEMNVSTLELGDSALYLCASSSRLASTDTQYFGPGTRLTVL.

This rearrangement joins TRBV30 to TRBJ1-1; 7 bases agree with TRBD1. There are 18 residues in the CDR3. The germline V gene has CDR1 GTSNPN and CDR2 SVGIG (reference sequence). V trimming: 0 bases; J trimming: 3 bases; junction bases outside the gene matches: 16. The CDR3 loop is CAWSVPDRVGFSDTEAFF. In nucleotides, the CDR3 is TGTGCCTGGAGTGTACCAGACAGGGTGGGGTTTTCGGACACTGAAGCTTTCTTT.

CDR3 sequence reads: CASSEWLAGDWDIQYF. DNA for the CDR3: TGTGCCAGCAGTGAATGGCTAGCGGGAGATTGGGACATTCAGTACTTC. The chain is built from TRBV2 and TRBJ2-4; 10 bases line up with TRBD2. The V gene end was trimmed by 2 bases and the J gene end by 8 bases; junction bases not matched to a gene: 9. CDR3 size: 16 residues. Germline loops: CDR1 SNHLY, CDR2 FYNNEI.

On this clone itself: Other DNA sequences from this sample encode an identical CDR3 as well. The chain links TRBV9 to TRBJ2-3; no clear D. This CDR3 has 13 residues. Germline-derived CDR1 and CDR2 are SGDLS and YYNGEE. The V and J ends lost 2 bases and 0 bases respectively, with 4 bases between them. In DNA form, the CDR3 reads TGTGCCAGCAGCGTCGGGAGCACAGATACGCAGTATTTT. This sequence encodes CASSVGSTDTQYF.

Only one count was recorded for this clone. The CDR3 sequence: CASSLLPGAGNSPLHF. The CDR3, as DNA: TGTGCCAGCAGTTTATTACCAGGGGCAGGTAATTCACCCCTCCACTTT. The J gene is TRBJ1-6, the V gene TRBV27, with D perhaps matching TRBD1 (6 bases). The germline V gene has CDR1 MNHEY and CDR2 SMNVEV (reference sequence). CDR3 length equals 16 residues. The V and J ends lost 1 base and 6 bases respectively, with 13 bases between them.

This chain connects TRBV10-3 to TRBJ2-5; D ambiguous. Trimming pared 0 bases from V and 4 bases from J, leaving 3 bases between. The CDR3 loop spans 12 amino acids. The germline V gene encodes CDR1 ENHRY and CDR2 SYGVKD. CDR3 in DNA: TGTGCCATCAGTGAGTCGATAGAGACCCAGTACTTC. Its protein is CAISESIETQYF.

This clone came up once. The chain joins TRBV6-2 or TRBV6-3 to TRBJ2-3, with 13 nucleotides matching TRBD2. Trimming at V came to 2 bases and at J to 5 bases, leaving 4 bases not matched to a gene. Per the germline V gene, CDR1 is MNHEY and CDR2 is SVGEGT. The CDR3 runs 16 residues. The CDR3 DNA follows: TGTGCCAGCAGTTACCCGGGACTAGCGGGATTAGATACGCAGTATTTT. It translates to CASSYPGLAGLDTQYF.

The chain combines TRBV10-2 with TRBJ2-2, with D possibly TRBD1 on 6 matching bases. V shed 6 bases and J shed 7 bases, with 15 bases lying between them. CDR3 length: 14 residues. Germline V CDR1 and CDR2: WSHSY, SAAADI. The CDR3, as DNA: TGCGCCAGCAGAGCCGGGACATCAAACGGGGAGCTGTTTTTT. Its translation is CASRAGTSNGELFF.

V usage is TRBV10-2 and J usage is TRBJ1-5; D unclear. The V end was cut by 4 bases, the J end by 6 bases, with 13 bases between. There are 14 residues in the CDR3. The V gene's germline CDR1 is WSHSY and CDR2 SAAADI. The CDR3 DNA sequence: TGCGCCAGCAGTGGAAACCCGCGGATTCAGCCCCAGCATTTT. The encoded protein is CASSGNPRIQPQHF.

The V call is TRBV3-1 (or the pseudogene TRBV3-2), the J call TRBJ2-7; D ambiguous. From germline, CDR1 is LGHDT and CDR2 YNNKEL (reference sequence). The CDR3 consists of 12 residues. V dropped 1 base and J dropped 4 bases, with 5 bases sitting between them. CDR3 DNA sequence: TGTGCCAGCAGCCAAGTGGGGTACGAGCAGTACTTC. This codes for CASSQVGYEQYF.

This sequence joins TRBV6-5 and TRBJ2-5; a weak D match, TRBD2 (6 bases). Between the trimmed V and J ends, which lost 6 bases and 3 bases, there was a span of 14 bases. This CDR3 contains 14 residues. In germline, CDR1 is MNHEY, CDR2 SVGAGI. The DNA of the CDR3 is TGTGCCAGCAGAACACCCGGAGGGGAAGAGACCCAGTACTTC. Protein: CASRTPGGEETQYF.

The chain joins TRBV7-9 to TRBJ2-3; D possibly corresponds to TRBD1 (5 bases). V lost 5 bases, J lost 4 bases, and 16 bases lay in between. Germline CDR1 SEHNR, CDR2 FQNEAQ (reference sequence). The CDR3 has 15 residues. The CDR3 reads CASSPVAWGADTQYF. The CDR3 DNA reads TGTGCCAGCAGCCCCGTCGCGTGGGGCGCAGATACGCAGTATTTT.

J is TRBJ2-3 and V is TRBV7-3, with D tentatively TRBD1 (6 bases). V lost 5 bases and J 2 bases, leaving 11 bases between the germline ends. Looked up from germline, CDR1 is SGHTA and CDR2 is FQGTGA. The CDR3 length is 14 residues. The DNA for the CDR3 is TGTGCCAGCAGCCAAAGGACAGTCACAGATACGCAGTATTTT. Its translation: CASSQRTVTDTQYF.

As DNA, the CDR3 is TGTGCCAGCAGCTTAAGGGGGACTAGCGGCTACGAGCAGTACTTC. The encoded protein is CASSLRGTSGYEQYF. The chain couples TRBV11-3 to TRBJ2-7; TRBD2 aligns across 11 bases. The CDR3 contains 15 residues. CDR1 and CDR2 from the germline V gene are SGHNT and YENEEA. J gave up 3 bases and V 2 bases, and 3 bases lay outside the gene matches.

The genes are TRBV6-2 or TRBV6-3 and TRBJ2-5, with a weak D call TRBD2 (5 bases). This CDR3 contains 15 residues. CDR1 and CDR2 (germline): MNHEY, SVGEGT. Trimming took 4 bases from V and 4 from J, leaving 16 bases between them. The CDR3 here is CASSFLGGGVETQYF. In nucleotides, the CDR3 is TGTGCCAGCAGTTTCCTAGGAGGAGGAGTAGAGACCCAGTACTTC.